Shown below are 9 T cell receptor beta chains from a single sample sequenced in a study of T cell responses to AZD1222 COVID-19 vaccine. Generated by immunoSEQ multiplex PCR, the TCRdb table keeps only in-frame clones and is missing some. The table shows 110,000 to 150,000 clones, with around 93% occurring only once. Sequenced here: peripheral blood, sampled on day 0 of AZD1222 vaccination. The receptors shown here come from an adult in good health.

This chain joins TRBV7-3 and TRBJ1-1, with no clear D. V lost 6 bases to trimming and J lost 0 bases, with 8 bases between them. From germline, CDR1 is SGHTA and CDR2 FQGTGA. CDR3 length equals 13 residues. CDR3 nucleotide sequence: TGTGCCAGCAGTTCTCACTTGAACACTGAAGCTTTCTTT. This translates into CASSSHLNTEAFF.

This chain connects TRBV28 to TRBJ2-3; 8 nucleotides align to TRBD1. Germline CDR1 reads MDHEN; CDR2 reads SYDVKM. V lost 3 bases to trimming and J lost 2 bases; unmatched junction nucleotides: 4. The CDR3 spans 15 residues. CDR3 sequence: CASSFRTGTTDTQYF. The CDR3 nucleotides are TGTGCCAGCAGTTTCAGGACAGGGACCACAGATACGCAGTATTTT.

This rearrangement joins TRBV5-1 to TRBJ1-1; no reliable D call. The CDR3 covers 11 residues. V was clipped by 0 bases and J by 11 bases, with 8 bases between them. CDR1 is SGHRS and CDR2 is YFSETQ in the germline V gene. Here the CDR3 DNA reads TGCGCCAGCAGCTTGGAGGGAGCGGCTTTCTTT. This encodes CASSLEGAAFF.

The CDR3, as DNA: TGTGCCAGCAGGCGGGACAATGAGCAGTTCTTC. Residues: CASRRDNEQFF. The V and J genes are TRBV2 and TRBJ2-1, with D possibly being TRBD2 (5 bases). Germline-derived CDR1 and CDR2 are SNHLY and FYNNEI. Trimming stripped 6 bases from V and 5 bases from J, with 5 bases between. This CDR3 is built from 11 residues.

The chain employs TRBV3-1 (or the pseudogene TRBV3-2) and TRBJ1-6; 7 bases map to TRBD1. The CDR3 is 16 residues long. V shed 3 bases, J shed 5 bases, and the junction held 7 bases outside the gene matches. Germline V gene sequence: CDR1 LGHDT, CDR2 YNNKEL (reference sequence). CDR3 region: CASSHRGGADNSPLHF. CDR3 in DNA: TGTGCCAGCAGCCACCGAGGGGGCGCCGATAATTCACCCCTCCACTTT.

This clone showed up just once. The rearrangement links TRBV11-3 to TRBJ1-1, with no clear D. CDR3 length equals 13 residues. CDR1 and CDR2 from the germline V gene are SGHNT and YENEEA. Trimming took off 1 base at V and 1 base at J, with 4 bases between the two ends. The CDR3 is CASSLGQNTEAFF. In DNA, the CDR3 is TGTGCCAGCAGCTTAGGACAGAACACTGAAGCTTTCTTT.

This chain links TRBV4-2 with TRBJ2-7; maybe TRBD1 (5 bases). Between the trimmed V and J ends, which lost 0 bases and 0 bases, there was a span of 9 bases. The CDR3 runs 15 residues. Germline V lookup: CDR1 LGHNA, CDR2 YNFKEQ. The DNA for the CDR3 is TGTGCCAGCAGCCAAGAGGCAGGGCCCTCCTACGAGCAGTACTTC. This translates into CASSQEAGPSYEQYF.

The chain joins TRBV29-1 to TRBJ1-1; D not resolved. The V gene lost 7 bases and the J gene lost 11 bases, with 17 bases spanning the gap. This CDR3 comprises 11 residues. CDR1 and CDR2 from the germline V gene are SQVTM and ANQGSEA. CDR3 region: CSALLSGGAFF. DNA of the CDR3: TGCAGCGCACTACTGTCGGGCGGCGCTTTCTTT.

This clone was detected only once. This rearrangement joins TRBV7-9 to TRBJ1-6; D call uncertain. The CDR3 runs to 13 residues. V dropped 5 bases and J dropped 8 bases, with 10 bases sitting between them. CDR1 is SEHNR and CDR2 is FQNEAQ in the germline V gene (reference sequence). CDR3 region: CASSAAGDSPLHF. The CDR3 nucleotides are TGTGCCAGCAGCGCAGCCGGGGATTCACCCCTCCACTTT.